The T cell receptor (beta chain) under discussion was sequenced for a study of T-cell memory formation after mild COVID-19 (dated by TCRdb to the early 2020s). Turning to the overall study: TCR sequence clusters from the two donors were largely donor specific. T-cell clones expanding and contracting after mild COVID-19 in a couple of donors were tracked by longitudinal TCRalpha and TCRbeta repertoire sequencing. Two young, previously healthy adult volunteers made up the cohort, one male and one female. Study-wide findings and limitations: Contracting CD4+ clones turned up mainly in the CM and EM memory subsets, whereas EMRA was where CD8+ clones were enriched. Balanced CD4/CD8 phenotypes were observed for clones contracting from day 15 to 85, whereas a bias towards CD4+ was observed for a second wave of clones expanding from day 15 to 37. Some responding clones were detected in pre-infection memory, suggesting pre-existing cross-reactive memory T cells joined the SARS-CoV-2 response. The study included only a couple of mild cases, and larger cohorts that include severe cases with pre-infection samples were judged to be necessary. SARS-CoV-2 specificity was not confirmed for the second-wave clones peaking on day 37.

Ficoll-Paque density gradient centrifugation was the method used to isolate PBMCs. Remarks on this clonotype: Its antigen has not been determined. No much larger clonotype is one base removed from it; base qualities were not supplied.

Sequencing instrument: Illumina NovaSeq 6000. TCRalpha and TCRbeta cDNA libraries were constructed by 5'RACE with constant-segment primers, with sample barcodes and unique molecular identifiers being introduced. Trizol reagent was used to extract RNA from every sample. Library amplification was performed in two PCR steps, and a second sample barcode and Illumina TruSeq adapters were introduced in the second step. Sequencing of libraries was performed on an Illumina NovaSeq with 2 x 150 bp paired-end reads. From the authors' description of their analysis: With migec v1.2.7, reads were demultiplexed and then collapsed into UMI-guided consensus sequences. Using mixcr v2.1.11, UMI consensuses were aligned to TRA and TRB V and J templates and then assembled into clonotypes. A clonotype was counted as expanded or contracted only when both edgeR and NoisET called the clonotype significant, with the noise models trained on biological replicates. For edgeR calls, the thresholds were a false discovery rate-adjusted p below 0.01 and a log2 fold-change of 1. As an exploratory analysis of dynamics, PCA with hierarchical clustering was applied to max-normalized trajectories of the 1000 most abundant clonotypes. Separately sequenced CD4+ and CD8+ repertoires were used to assign a CD4 or CD8 phenotype to each responding clone. TCRdb itself trimmed the public reads at Q25 with fastp, ran MiXCR and retained productive beta chains. Entries are consolidated by CDR3 protein sequence, retaining the most common genes and DNA. Here the V and J calls rest on TCRdb's processing, not on the authors' analysis. For this sample the table gives 350,000 to 450,000 distinct CDR3 sequences, of which about 15% were detected only once. About 22% of the sample is taken by the ten largest.

The source material was PBMCs or a T cell subset sorted from them (not recorded which). This TCR came from a man between 18 and 35 years old who had mild COVID-19 (a few samples of this study predate the infection). The sample titles of this study are shuffled in the database, so cell type and time point are left out; the donor was told from shared clones.

Read as DNA, the sequence is TGCAGTGCTAGTGCAACCCGGGACAGGGGCCCCTACAATGAGCAGTTCTTC. It codes for CSASATRDRGPYNEQFF. The chain is made from TRBV20-1 and TRBJ2-1; 10 of the junction bases match TRBD1. V is pruned by 3 bases and J by 2 bases, leaving 10 bases of the junction without a gene match. Reading the germline V gene (reference sequence) gives CDR1 DFQATT and CDR2 SNEGSKA. From the cysteine through the phenylalanine, the CDR3 covers 17 amino acids. The DNA shown is the 51-base CDR3, in frame from base 1.